The rows below give T cell receptor beta chains drawn from one sample of a study of blood T cell repertoires in COVID-19. Profiled with immunoSEQ multiplex PCR; TCRdb holds only in-frame clones, not every one. There are roughly 200,000 clones in the sample; roughly 85% occur only once, and 4% to 5% lies in the top ten. Sequencing was performed on peripheral blood. Every receptor here comes from a woman over 75 with acute or convalescent COVID-19. The CDR3 runs from the conserved cysteine through the conserved F or W. D genes are given only for firm matches. The size entry is marked missing in some rows and otherwise reads once, few, many or a size class.

TRBV10-3	NA	NA	TRBJ1-2	TGTGCCATCAGTGAGTCGGGCCAGAACTATGGCTACACCTTC	CAISESGQNYGYTF
TRBV5-1	TRBD1	NA	TRBJ2-7	TGCGCCAGCAGCCAGGGACAGGCTGAACCCTACGAGCAGTACTTC	CASSQGQAEPYEQYF
TRBV28	NA	NA	TRBJ2-1	TGTGCCAGCACCCTGGGACTCAACTACAACAATGAGCAGTTCTTC	CASTLGLNYNNEQFF
TRBV7-2	TRBD2	few	TRBJ2-7	TGTGCCAGCAGCTTAGGCGGGAGCATCCCCTACGAGCAGTACTTC	CASSLGGSIPYEQYF
TRBV6-5	TRBD1	NA	TRBJ1-1	TGTGCCAGCTGCCTGGGGACAGGGGTCACTGAAGCTTTCTTT	CASCLGTGVTEAFF
TRBV5-6	NA	NA	TRBJ1-1	TGTGCCAGCAGCCCGGCGGGCCGCAACACTGAAGCTTTCTTT	CASSPAGRNTEAFF
TRBV5-1	TRBD1	once	TRBJ1-5	TGCGCCAGCAGGCCCGATTGGACAGGTAGCAATCAGCCCCAGCATTTT	CASRPDWTGSNQPQHF
TRBV19	TRBD1	NA	TRBJ1-2	TGTGCCACGAAGTCTCGACAGGGAAACTATGGCTACACCTTC	CATKSRQGNYGYTF
TRBV29-1	NA	few	TRBJ2-7	TGCAGCGTGGGGTGGGGGGACAGCTCCTACGAGCAGTACTTC	CSVGWGDSSYEQYF
TRBV6-4	NA	NA	TRBJ2-1	TGTGCCAGCAGTGAACAGGCTGGCGAGCCCGATGAGCAGTTCTTC	CASSEQAGEPDEQFF
TRBV5-1	NA	NA	TRBJ1-2	TGCGCCAGCAGCTTTTTACAGGGTGGCAGTGGCTACACCTTC	CASSFLQGGSGYTF
TRBV7-2	TRBD1	NA	TRBJ2-2	TGTGCCAGCAGTCTCACCGGGACAGGGGGCGGTAACACCGGGGAGCTGTTTTTT	CASSLTGTGGGNTGELFF
TRBV28	TRBD1	NA	TRBJ1-2	TGTGCCAGCAGTGGAGGGACAGAGAGCTACACCTTC	CASSGGTESYTF
TRBV11-2	TRBD2	once	TRBJ2-7	TGTGCCAGCAGCTTAGGGGGACTAGCGGGATCCTACGAGCAGTACTTC	CASSLGGLAGSYEQYF
TRBV28	NA	NA	TRBJ2-2	TGTGCCAGCAGTTCGGCCCGGATCAGGGGTTCGAACACCGGGGAGCTGTTTTTT	CASSSARIRGSNTGELFF
TRBV7-2	TRBD1	once	TRBJ1-1	TGTGCCAGCAGCTTAACGGGGAGACGAGGACAGGGAACGAAAACTGAAGCTTTCTTT	CASSLTGRRGQGTKTEAFF
TRBV7-2	NA	NA	TRBJ2-1	TGTGCCAGCAGGCCACATGTCCAAGGCGGCATCAATGAGCAGTTCTTC	CASRPHVQGGINEQFF
TRBV6-5	TRBD1	NA	TRBJ1-3	TGTGCCAGCAGAGGGACAGCTGGAAACACCATATATTTT	CASRGTAGNTIYF
TRBV6-5	TRBD1	NA	TRBJ2-7	TGTGCCAGCTGCAGGGACAGGGGGAACTACGAGCAGTACTTC	CASCRDRGNYEQYF
TRBV5-1	TRBD1	NA	TRBJ2-7	TGCGCCAGCAGCGAGGCGACAGGGGCCTACGAGCAGTACTTC	CASSEATGAYEQYF
TRBV9	NA	few	TRBJ1-6	TGTGCCAGCAGCGTAGGGGAGGGGAATTCACCCCTCCACTTT	CASSVGEGNSPLHF
TRBV29-1	NA	NA	TRBJ1-1	TGCAGCGTCGGGGGGGGGAACACTGAAGCTTTCTTT	CSVGGGNTEAFF
TRBV7-6	NA	NA	TRBJ2-5	TGTGCCAGCAGCTTAGTGGGGCCTGAGTCGGAGACCCAGTACTTC	CASSLVGPESETQYF
TRBV5-4	TRBD2	NA	TRBJ2-7	TGTGCCAGCACCCTGTGGCGAGCTAGCGGAACCGAGCAGTACTTC	CASTLWRASGTEQYF
TRBV5-1	TRBD1	NA	TRBJ2-7	TGCGCCAGCACCCTAAATACCGGACAGGGGGCATCCTACGAGCAGTACTTC	CASTLNTGQGASYEQYF
TRBV18	TRBD1	NA	TRBJ2-7	TGTGCCAGCTCACCCGGGACAGGGGGCTACGAGCAGTACTTC	CASSPGTGGYEQYF
TRBV7-2	TRBD2	once	TRBJ2-5	TGTGCCAGCAGCTTCGGACTAGCGGGATTAGAGACCCAGTACTTC	CASSFGLAGLETQYF
TRBV6-5	NA	NA	TRBJ2-5	TGTGCCAGCAGTTACGACCCCGCAGGGTGGGAGACCCAGTACTTC	CASSYDPAGWETQYF
TRBV5-8	NA	NA	TRBJ1-5	TGTGCCAGCAGCTTGTTGGAGGGGTCCAATCAGCCCCAGCATTTT	CASSLLEGSNQPQHF
TRBV11-2	TRBD1	NA	TRBJ1-1	TGTGCCAGCAGCCCCAGGGGGACAGGGGTAAGGGTCACTGAAGCTTTCTTT	CASSPRGTGVRVTEAFF
TRBV7-3	NA	few	TRBJ1-1	TGTGCCAGCAGCCTCAGACGACTTAACACTGAAGCTTTCTTT	CASSLRRLNTEAFF
TRBV7-2	TRBD2	NA	TRBJ2-1	TGTGCCAGCAGCTTGCGGGAGCTGGGGAATGAGCAGTTCTTC	CASSLRELGNEQFF
TRBV28	NA	NA	TRBJ2-2	TGTGCCAGCAGCCGTGAGTTCGCCGGGGAGCTGTTTTTT	CASSREFAGELFF
TRBV7-9	NA	NA	TRBJ1-2	TGTGCCAGCAGCCCGGAAGCGGGATGGGGCTACACCTTC	CASSPEAGWGYTF
TRBV19	NA	NA	TRBJ1-2	TGTGCCAGTAGTATCGACTACTATGGCTACACCTTC	CASSIDYYGYTF
TRBV18	NA	NA	TRBJ2-3	TGTGCCAGCTCACCTCTGGACTCCACAGATACGCAGTATTTT	CASSPLDSTDTQYF
TRBV11-2	TRBD2	NA	TRBJ2-3	TGTGCCAGCAGCACAGGACTAGCGTTTGCAGATACGCAGTATTTT	CASSTGLAFADTQYF
TRBV10-2	TRBD2	NA	TRBJ2-5	TGCGCCAGCAGGGACCTGACTAGCGGGAGAGAGACCCAGTACTTC	CASRDLTSGRETQYF
TRBV9	NA	NA	TRBJ2-1	TGTGCCAGCAGCGTAGCGCCTAGCTCCTACAATGAGCAGTTCTTC	CASSVAPSSYNEQFF
TRBV21-1	NA	NA	TRBJ2-2	TGTGCCAGCAGCAAAGAAGGGGGACTAGCGTCCGCGAACACCGGGGAGCTGTTTTTT	CASSKEGGLASANTGELFF